The 3 T cell receptor beta chains below come from one sample, sequenced in a study of blood T cells in healthy people across ages. A second roughly 6 to 11 cycle PCR used barcoded and J-beta primers. TCRdb reanalysed the 5' RACE reads using MiXCR and keeps one entry per CDR3 protein. In the table there are approximately 900,000 distinct CDR3 sequences, roughly 50% of which are singletons. What was sequenced was blood. The source of these receptors is a man aged 30 to 39 in good health.

This chain joins TRBV9 and TRBJ2-1; D is unresolved. The germline V gene has CDR1 SGDLS and CDR2 YYNGEE. V was clipped by 6 bases and J by 6 bases, with 10 bases between them. This CDR3 has 12 amino acids. The CDR3 here is CASNPGFNEQFF. In nucleotides, the CDR3 is TGTGCCAGCAATCCTGGGTTCAATGAGCAGTTCTTC.

This clonotype appeared many times. The rearrangement uses TRBV29-1 and TRBJ2-4; 7 nucleotides line up with TRBD1. Germline CDR1 reads SQVTM; CDR2 reads ANQGSEA. The CDR3 contains 13 residues. V shed 6 bases, J shed 5 bases, and the junction held 7 bases outside the gene matches. Here the CDR3 reads CSVRQGGENIQYF. CDR3 DNA sequence: TGCAGCGTCCGACAGGGTGGGGAAAACATTCAGTACTTC.

The V and J genes are TRBV20-1 and TRBJ1-4, with TRBD1 as a possible D gene (5 bases). V lost 3 bases to trimming and J lost 3 bases, with 14 bases between them. The CDR3 spans 15 residues. Germline CDR1 and CDR2: DFQATT and SNEGSKA (reference sequence). CDR3 sequence: CSASPSGLANEKLFF. The CDR3 DNA reads as TGCAGTGCTAGCCCCTCAGGGTTGGCTAATGAAAAACTGTTTTTT.